This T cell receptor (beta chain) is from a study of T cells in tuberculosis. Study-wide context: T cells were selected with CD1B tetramers loaded with glucose monomycolate. This South African cohort compared adolescents with or without latent tuberculosis against adults with active tuberculosis. Within 7 days of starting treatment, or before, PBMC were stored.

The time point was: new active TB diagnosis, blood taken before or within 7 days of starting treatment. The ends lost 0 bases at V and 10 bases at J; junction bases unmatched: 2. This CDR3 is 13 amino acids long. Germline V lookup: CDR1 SGHKS, CDR2 YYEKEE (reference sequence). This clone has a handful of counts. Its antigen is undetermined. Using immunoSEQ multiplex PCR, the repertoire was profiled, and TCRdb retains in-frame clones only, with some absent. The sample holds 20,000 to 25,000 clones; under 85% are singletons and the top ten take about 15%. General observations from the study: Active tuberculosis alpha repertoires lay closer to GMM-specific TCRs than controls'.

This chain connects TRBV5-5 to TRBJ1-1; TRBD1 matches at 11 bases. The source was PBMCs, collected at tuberculosis diagnosis. The receptor was derived from an adult with tuberculosis. The CDR3 loop reads CASSLVGTGGAFF. CDR3 sequence (DNA): TGTGCCAGCAGCTTGGTGGGGACAGGGGGAGCTTTCTTT.